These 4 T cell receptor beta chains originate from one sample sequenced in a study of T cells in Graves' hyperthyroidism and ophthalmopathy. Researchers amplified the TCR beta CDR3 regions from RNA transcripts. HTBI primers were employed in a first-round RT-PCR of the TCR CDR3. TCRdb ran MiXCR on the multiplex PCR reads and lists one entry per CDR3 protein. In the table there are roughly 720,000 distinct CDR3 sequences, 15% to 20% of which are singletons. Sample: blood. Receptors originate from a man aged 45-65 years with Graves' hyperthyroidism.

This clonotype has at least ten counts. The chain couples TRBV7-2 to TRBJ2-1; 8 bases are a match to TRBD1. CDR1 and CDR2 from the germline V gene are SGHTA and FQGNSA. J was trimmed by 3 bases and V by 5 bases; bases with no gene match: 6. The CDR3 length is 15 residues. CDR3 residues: CASSQEDRDYNEQFF. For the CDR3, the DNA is TGTGCCAGCAGCCAGGAGGACAGGGACTACAATGAGCAGTTCTTC.

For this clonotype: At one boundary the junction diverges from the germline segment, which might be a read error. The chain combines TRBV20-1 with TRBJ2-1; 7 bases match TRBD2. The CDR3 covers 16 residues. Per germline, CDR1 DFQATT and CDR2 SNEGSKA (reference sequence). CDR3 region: CSAGDGEGWYYNEQFF. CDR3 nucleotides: TGCAGTGCTGGAGATGGGGAGGGATGGTATTACAATGAGCAGTTCTTC.

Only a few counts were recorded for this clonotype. CDR3 DNA: TGTGCCACCAGCAGACTTGACGAGCAGTTCTTC. Translating it yields CATSRLDEQFF. The chain has TRBV15 and TRBJ2-1; D gene ambiguous. Per germline, CDR1 LNHNV and CDR2 YYDKDF (reference sequence). V was clipped by 2 bases and J by 10 bases, with 6 bases between them. This CDR3 contains 11 residues.

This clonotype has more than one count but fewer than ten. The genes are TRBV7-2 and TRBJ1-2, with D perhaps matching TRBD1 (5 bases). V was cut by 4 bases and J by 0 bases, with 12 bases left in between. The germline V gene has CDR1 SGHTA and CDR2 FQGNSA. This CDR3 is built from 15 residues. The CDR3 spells CASSYDSSANYGYTF. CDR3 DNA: TGTGCCAGCAGCTATGACAGTTCAGCTAACTATGGCTACACCTTC.